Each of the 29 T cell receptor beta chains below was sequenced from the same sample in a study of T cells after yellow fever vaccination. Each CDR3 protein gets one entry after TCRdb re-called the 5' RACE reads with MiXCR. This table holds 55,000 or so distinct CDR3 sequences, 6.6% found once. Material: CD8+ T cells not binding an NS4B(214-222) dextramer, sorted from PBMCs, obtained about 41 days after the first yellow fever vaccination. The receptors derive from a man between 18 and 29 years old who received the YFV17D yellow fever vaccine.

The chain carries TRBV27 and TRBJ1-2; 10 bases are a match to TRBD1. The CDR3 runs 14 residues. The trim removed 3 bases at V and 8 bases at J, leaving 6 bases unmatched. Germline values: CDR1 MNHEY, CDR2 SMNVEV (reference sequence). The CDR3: CASSLRQGARGYTF. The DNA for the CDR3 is TGTGCCAGCAGTTTGAGACAGGGGGCAAGGGGCTACACCTTC.

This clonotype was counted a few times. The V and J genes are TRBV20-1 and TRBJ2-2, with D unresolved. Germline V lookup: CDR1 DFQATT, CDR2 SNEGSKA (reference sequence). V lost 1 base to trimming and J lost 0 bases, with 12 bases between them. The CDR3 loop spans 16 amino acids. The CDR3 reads CSARAETNANTGELFF. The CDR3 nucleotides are TGCAGTGCTAGAGCTGAGACGAACGCGAACACCGGGGAGCTGTTTTTT.

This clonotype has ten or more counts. The CDR3 nucleotides are TGCGCCAGCAGCTTGTACAGGGAGGACACCGGGGAGCTGTTTTTT. The encoded protein is CASSLYREDTGELFF. V and J are TRBV5-1 and TRBJ2-2; D tentatively reads TRBD1 or TRBD2 (6 bases each). CDR3 length equals 15 residues. Germline-derived CDR1 and CDR2 are SGHRS and YFSETQ. With 1 base removed from V and 3 bases from J, the gap between germline ends came to 10 bases.

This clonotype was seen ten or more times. As DNA, the CDR3 is TGCGCCAGCAGCCGGCTCGCTGGACTAGCGGGGTACCAAGAGACCCAGTACTTC. Protein product: CASSRLAGLAGYQETQYF. The V gene is TRBV4-1, the J gene TRBJ2-5; 12 bases are shared with TRBD2. Germline V gives CDR1 MGHRA, CDR2 YSYEKL. Germline trimming cut 4 bases from V and 0 bases from J; bases unmatched to any gene: 9. The CDR3 covers 18 residues.

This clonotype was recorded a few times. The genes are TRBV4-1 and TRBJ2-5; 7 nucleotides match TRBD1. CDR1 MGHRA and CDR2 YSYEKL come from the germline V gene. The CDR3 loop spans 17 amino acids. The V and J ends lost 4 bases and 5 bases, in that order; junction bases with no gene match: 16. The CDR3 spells CASSPQTGQGVRETQYF. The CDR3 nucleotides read TGCGCCAGCAGCCCCCAAACGGGCCAGGGGGTGCGGGAGACCCAGTACTTC.

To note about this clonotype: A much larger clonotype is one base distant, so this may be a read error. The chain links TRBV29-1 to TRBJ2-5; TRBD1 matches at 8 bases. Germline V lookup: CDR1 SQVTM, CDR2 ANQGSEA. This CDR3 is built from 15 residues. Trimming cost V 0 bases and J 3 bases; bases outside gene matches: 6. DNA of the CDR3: TGCAGCGTTGAAGATCGCCTGACAGGGGAAGAGACCCAGTACTTC. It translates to CSVEDRLTGEETQYF.

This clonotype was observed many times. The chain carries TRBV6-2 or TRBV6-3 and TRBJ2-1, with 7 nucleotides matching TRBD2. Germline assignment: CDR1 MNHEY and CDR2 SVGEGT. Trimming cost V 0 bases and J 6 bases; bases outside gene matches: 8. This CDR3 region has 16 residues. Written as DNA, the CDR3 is TGTGCCAGCAGTTACTCGACGCGGGGGAGCACCAATGAGCAGTTCTTC. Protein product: CASSYSTRGSTNEQFF.

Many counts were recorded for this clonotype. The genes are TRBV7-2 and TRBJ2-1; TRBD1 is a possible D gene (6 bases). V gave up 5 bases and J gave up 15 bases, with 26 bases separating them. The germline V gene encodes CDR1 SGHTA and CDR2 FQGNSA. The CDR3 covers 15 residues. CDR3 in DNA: TGTGCCAGCAGCAAACGGACAGCCCCCAACGGGTTTTGGTTCTTC. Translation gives CASSKRTAPNGFWFF.

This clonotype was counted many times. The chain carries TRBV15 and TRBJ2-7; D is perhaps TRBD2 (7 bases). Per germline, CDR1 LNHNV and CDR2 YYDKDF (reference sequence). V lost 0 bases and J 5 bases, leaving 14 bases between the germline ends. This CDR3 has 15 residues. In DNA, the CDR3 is TGTGCCACCAGCAGAGATTCGGGGGGACAACACGAGCAGTACTTC. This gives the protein CATSRDSGGQHEQYF. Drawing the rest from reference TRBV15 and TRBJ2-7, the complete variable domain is DAMVIQNPRYQVTQFGKPVTLSCSQTLNHNVMYWYQQKSSQAPKLLFHYYDKDFNNEADTPDNFQSRRPNTSFCFLDIRSPGLGDTAMYLCATSRDSGGQHEQYFGPGTRLTVT.

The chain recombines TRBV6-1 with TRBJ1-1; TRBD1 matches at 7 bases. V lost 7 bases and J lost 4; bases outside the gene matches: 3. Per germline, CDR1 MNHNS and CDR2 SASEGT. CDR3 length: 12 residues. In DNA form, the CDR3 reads TGTGCCAGCAATCCAGGGGGCACTGAAGCTTTCTTT. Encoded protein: CASNPGGTEAFF.

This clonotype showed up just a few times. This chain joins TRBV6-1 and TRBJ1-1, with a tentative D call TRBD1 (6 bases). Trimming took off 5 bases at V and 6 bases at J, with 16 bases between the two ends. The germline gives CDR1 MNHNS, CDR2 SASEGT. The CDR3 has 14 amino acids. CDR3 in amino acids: CASSPGGAGAEAFF. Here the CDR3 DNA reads TGTGCCAGCAGTCCCGGAGGGGCAGGGGCTGAAGCTTTCTTT.

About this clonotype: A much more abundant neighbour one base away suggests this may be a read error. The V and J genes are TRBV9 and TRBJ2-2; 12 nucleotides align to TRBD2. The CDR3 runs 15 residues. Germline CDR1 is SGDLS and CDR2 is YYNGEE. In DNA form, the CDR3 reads TGTACCAGCAGCCCTGGGACTAGCGGGACCGGGGAGCTGTTTTTT. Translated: CTSSPGTSGTGELFF.

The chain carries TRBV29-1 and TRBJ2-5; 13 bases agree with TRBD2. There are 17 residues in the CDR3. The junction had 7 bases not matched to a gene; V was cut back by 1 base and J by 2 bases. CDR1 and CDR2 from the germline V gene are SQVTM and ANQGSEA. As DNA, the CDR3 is TGCAGCGTTGAAGGGGAGACTAGCGGGGGGCATCAAGAGACCCAGTACTTC. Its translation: CSVEGETSGGHQETQYF. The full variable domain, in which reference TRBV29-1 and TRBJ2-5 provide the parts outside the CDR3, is SAVISQKPSRDICQRGTSLTIQCQVDSQVTMMFWYRQQPGQSLTLIATANQGSEATYESGFVIDKFPISRPNLTFSTLTVSNMSPEDSSIYLCSVEGETSGGHQETQYFGPGTRLLVL.

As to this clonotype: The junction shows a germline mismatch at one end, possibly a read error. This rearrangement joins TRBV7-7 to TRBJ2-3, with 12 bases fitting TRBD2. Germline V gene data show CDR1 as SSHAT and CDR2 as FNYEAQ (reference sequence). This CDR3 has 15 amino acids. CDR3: CASSLGTGTSGPQYF. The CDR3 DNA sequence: TGTGCTAGCAGCTTAGGGACCGGGACTAGCGGGCCGCAGTATTTT.

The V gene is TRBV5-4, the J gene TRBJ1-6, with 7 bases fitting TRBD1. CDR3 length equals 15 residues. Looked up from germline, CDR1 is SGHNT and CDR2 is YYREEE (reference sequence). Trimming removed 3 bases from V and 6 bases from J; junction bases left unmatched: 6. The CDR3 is CASSWAQGGNSPLHF. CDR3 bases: TGTGCCAGCAGCTGGGCCCAGGGGGGTAATTCACCCCTCCACTTT.

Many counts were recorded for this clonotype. CDR3 DNA: TGTGCCAGCAGTTTGCAGGCAGGGGGTGGAAACTATGGCTACACCTTC. Protein: CASSLQAGGGNYGYTF. The chain combines TRBV12-3 or TRBV12-4 with TRBJ1-2; 7 bases are shared with TRBD1. The CDR3 covers 16 residues. The J segment lost 2 bases and the V segment lost 3 bases, leaving 9 bases of the junction unmatched.

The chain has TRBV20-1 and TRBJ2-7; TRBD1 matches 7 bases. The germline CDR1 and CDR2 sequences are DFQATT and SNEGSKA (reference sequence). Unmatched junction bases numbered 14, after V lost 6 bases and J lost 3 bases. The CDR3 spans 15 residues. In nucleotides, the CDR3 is TGCAGTGCGCGTTCGTCCCGGGACAGAGACTACGAGCAGTACGTC. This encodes CSARSSRDRDYEQYV.

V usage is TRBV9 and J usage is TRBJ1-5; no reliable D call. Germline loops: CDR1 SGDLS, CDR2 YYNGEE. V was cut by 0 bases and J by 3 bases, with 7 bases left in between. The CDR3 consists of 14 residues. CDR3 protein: CASSVEGDNQPQHF. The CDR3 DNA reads TGTGCCAGCAGCGTAGAAGGAGACAATCAGCCCCAGCATTTT.

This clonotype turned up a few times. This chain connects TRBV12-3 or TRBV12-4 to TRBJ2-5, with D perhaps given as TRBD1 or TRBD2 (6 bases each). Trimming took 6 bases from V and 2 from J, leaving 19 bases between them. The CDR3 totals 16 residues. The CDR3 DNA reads TGTGCCAGCAGCTATCCTTTAGGGGGGAGACAAGAGACCCAGTACTTC. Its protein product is CASSYPLGGRQETQYF.

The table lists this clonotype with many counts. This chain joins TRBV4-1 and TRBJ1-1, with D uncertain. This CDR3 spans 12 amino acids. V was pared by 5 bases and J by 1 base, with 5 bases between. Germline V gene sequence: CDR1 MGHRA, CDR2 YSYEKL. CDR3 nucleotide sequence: TGCGCCAGCAGCTGGTCGAACACTGAAGCTTTCTTT. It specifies CASSWSNTEAFF.

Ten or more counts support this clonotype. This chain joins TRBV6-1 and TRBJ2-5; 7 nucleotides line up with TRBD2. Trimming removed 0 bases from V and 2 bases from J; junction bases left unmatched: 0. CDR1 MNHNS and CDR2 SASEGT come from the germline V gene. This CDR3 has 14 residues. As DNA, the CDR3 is TGTGCCAGCAGTGAAGCGGGGGGGCAAGAGACCCAGTACTTC. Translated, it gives CASSEAGGQETQYF.

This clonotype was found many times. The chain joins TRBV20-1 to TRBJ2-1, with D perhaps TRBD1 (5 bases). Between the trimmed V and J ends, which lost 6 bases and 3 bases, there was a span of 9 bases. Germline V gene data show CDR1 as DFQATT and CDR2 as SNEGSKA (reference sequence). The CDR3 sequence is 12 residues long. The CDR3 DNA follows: TGCAGTGCCCAGGGATTCTACAATGAGCAGTTCTTC. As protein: CSAQGFYNEQFF.

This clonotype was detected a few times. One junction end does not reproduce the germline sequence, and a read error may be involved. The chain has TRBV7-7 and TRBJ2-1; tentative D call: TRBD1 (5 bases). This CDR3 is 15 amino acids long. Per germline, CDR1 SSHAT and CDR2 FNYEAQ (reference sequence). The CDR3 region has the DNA TGTGCTAGCAGCCTTGCTCCAGGGCTGAACAATGAGCAGTTCTTC. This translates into CASSLAPGLNNEQFF.

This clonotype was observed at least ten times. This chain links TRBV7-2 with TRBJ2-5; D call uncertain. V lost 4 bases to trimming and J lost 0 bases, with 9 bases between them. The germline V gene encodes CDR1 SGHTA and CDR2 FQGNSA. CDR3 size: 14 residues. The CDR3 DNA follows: TGTGCCAGCAGCTCCCGACGATACCAAGAGACCCAGTACTTC. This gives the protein CASSSRRYQETQYF.

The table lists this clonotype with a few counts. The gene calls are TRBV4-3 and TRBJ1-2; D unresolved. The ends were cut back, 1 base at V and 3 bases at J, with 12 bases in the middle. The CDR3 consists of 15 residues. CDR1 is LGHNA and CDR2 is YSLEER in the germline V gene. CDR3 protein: CASSQVNGYDYGYTF. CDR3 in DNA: TGCGCCAGCAGCCAAGTTAACGGTTACGACTATGGCTACACCTTC.

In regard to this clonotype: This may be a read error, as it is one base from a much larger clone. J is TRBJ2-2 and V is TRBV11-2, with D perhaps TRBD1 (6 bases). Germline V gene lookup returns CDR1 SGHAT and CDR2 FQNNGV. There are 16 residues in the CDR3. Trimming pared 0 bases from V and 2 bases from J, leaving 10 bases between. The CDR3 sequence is CASSLEGAQNTGELFF. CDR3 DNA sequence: TGTGCCAGCAGCTTAGAGGGGGCCCAAAACACCGGGGAGCTGTTTTTT.

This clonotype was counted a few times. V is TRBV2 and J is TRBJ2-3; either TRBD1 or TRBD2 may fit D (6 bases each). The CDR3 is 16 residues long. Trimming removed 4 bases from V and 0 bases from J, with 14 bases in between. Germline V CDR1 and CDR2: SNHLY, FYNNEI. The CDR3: CASSVEGGPSTDTQYF. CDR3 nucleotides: TGTGCCAGCAGTGTGGAAGGGGGGCCTAGCACAGATACGCAGTATTTT. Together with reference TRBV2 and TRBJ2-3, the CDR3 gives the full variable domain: EPEVTQTPSHQVTQMGQEVILRCVPISNHLYFYWYRQILGQKVEFLVSFYNNEISEKSEIFDDQFSVERPDGSNFTLKIRSTKLEDSAMYFCASSVEGGPSTDTQYFGPGTRLTVL.

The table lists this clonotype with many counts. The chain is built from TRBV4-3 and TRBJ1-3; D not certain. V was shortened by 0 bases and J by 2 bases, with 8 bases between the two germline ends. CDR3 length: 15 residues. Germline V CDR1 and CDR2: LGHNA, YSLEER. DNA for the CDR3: TGCGCCAGCAGCCAAGATGGAACAACTGGAAACACCATATATTTT. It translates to CASSQDGTTGNTIYF.

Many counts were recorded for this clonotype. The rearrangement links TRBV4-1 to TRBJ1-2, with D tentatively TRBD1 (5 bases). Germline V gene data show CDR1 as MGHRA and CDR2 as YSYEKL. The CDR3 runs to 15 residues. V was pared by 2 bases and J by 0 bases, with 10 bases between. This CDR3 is CASSQRDLANYGYTF. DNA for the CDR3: TGCGCCAGCAGCCAACGGGACCTAGCTAACTATGGCTACACCTTC.